The 2 T cell receptor beta chains given below trace back to one sample, sequenced in a study of shared clonotypes between healthy human individuals. The protocol was immunoSEQ multiplex PCR, while the TCRdb copy is restricted to in-frame clones and leaves out a portion. The data contain a few hundred thousand clones, 60% to 80% of them singletons. The material sequenced was memory CD4+ T cells sorted from blood. The subset is: CD45RA-negative fraction. The receptor set was obtained from a man between 25 and 39 years old in good health.

The chain joins TRBV29-1 to TRBJ2-3, with D unresolved. Germline values: CDR1 SQVTM, CDR2 ANQGSEA. Trimming shortened V by 0 bases and J by 0 bases, and 4 bases separated the two germline ends. CDR3 size: 13 residues. The chain's CDR3 is CSVEDGSTDTQYF. The DNA of the CDR3 is TGCAGCGTTGAAGACGGCAGCACAGATACGCAGTATTTT.

The sample holds one count of this clone. The chain combines TRBV6-5 with TRBJ2-2; 7 bases match TRBD2. Germline V gene data show CDR1 as MNHEY and CDR2 as SVGAGI. V lost 6 bases and J lost 5; bases outside the gene matches: 3. This CDR3 contains 13 residues. CDR3 sequence: CASRGSGTGELFF. The CDR3 region has the DNA TGTGCCAGCAGGGGTAGCGGGACCGGGGAGCTGTTTTTT.